What follows are 6 T cell receptor beta chains derived from one specimen sequenced in a study of CXCR3-negative and CXCR3-positive naive CD8 T cells. 5' RACE that incorporated UMI labels was used to prepare the TRB cDNA libraries. TCRdb reprocessed the 5' RACE reads, with one entry per CDR3 protein and no DNA. Across 8,000 to 10,000 distinct CDR3 sequences, the top ten clones capture more than 0.8% of the sample. Sequenced: naive CXCR3- CD8+ T cells from blood. Subset indicated: CD45RO-CCR7+CD27+CD95- naive CD8+ T cells lacking CXCR3 (TNR3-). The receptors were gathered from a human donor in good health. Some clones in this sample may be carry-over from other donors' samples.

This clonotype is labeled medium-sized based on frequency. V gene TRBV6-6 combines with J gene TRBJ2-1; the D call from TCRdb, TRBD2, cannot be confirmed without DNA. This CDR3 contains 15 residues. The germline gives CDR1 MNHNY, CDR2 SVGAGI (reference sequence). The CDR3 protein is CASSNGTRVFNEQFF.

This clonotype shows up as medium-sized by frequency. This rearrangement joins TRBV28 to TRBJ2-7; without DNA, the TCRdb call of TRBD1 cannot be checked. The CDR3 consists of 14 residues. Germline V lookup: CDR1 MDHEN, CDR2 SYDVKM. CDR3 loop: CASSPRTGIGEQYF.

The rearrangement uses TRBV29-1 and TRBJ2-2; with no DNA, the TCRdb D assignment of TRBD1 cannot be verified. The V gene's germline CDR1 is SQVTM and CDR2 ANQGSEA. This CDR3 contains 13 residues. The CDR3 region is CSVEAPHTGELFF.

The J gene is TRBJ2-5, the V gene TRBV7-6; TCRdb calls TRBD1, which cannot be checked without DNA. Germline V gives CDR1 SGHVS, CDR2 FNYEAQ. The length of the CDR3 is 14 residues. CDR3 residues: CASSFPSRQETQYF.

Measured by frequency, this clonotype is medium-sized (0.01 to 0.1%). V gene TRBV3-1 combines with J gene TRBJ1-1; TCRdb selects TRBD1, and the lack of DNA leaves this call unchecked. The CDR3 loop spans 15 amino acids. Germline CDR1 and CDR2: LGHDT and YNNKEL (reference sequence). CDR3 region: CASSPHRGGFTEAFF.

The chain joins TRBV6-5 to TRBJ2-7. This CDR3 contains 14 residues. Germline V gene lookup returns CDR1 MNHEY and CDR2 SVGAGI. CDR3 amino acids: CASSSVLDSYEQYF.